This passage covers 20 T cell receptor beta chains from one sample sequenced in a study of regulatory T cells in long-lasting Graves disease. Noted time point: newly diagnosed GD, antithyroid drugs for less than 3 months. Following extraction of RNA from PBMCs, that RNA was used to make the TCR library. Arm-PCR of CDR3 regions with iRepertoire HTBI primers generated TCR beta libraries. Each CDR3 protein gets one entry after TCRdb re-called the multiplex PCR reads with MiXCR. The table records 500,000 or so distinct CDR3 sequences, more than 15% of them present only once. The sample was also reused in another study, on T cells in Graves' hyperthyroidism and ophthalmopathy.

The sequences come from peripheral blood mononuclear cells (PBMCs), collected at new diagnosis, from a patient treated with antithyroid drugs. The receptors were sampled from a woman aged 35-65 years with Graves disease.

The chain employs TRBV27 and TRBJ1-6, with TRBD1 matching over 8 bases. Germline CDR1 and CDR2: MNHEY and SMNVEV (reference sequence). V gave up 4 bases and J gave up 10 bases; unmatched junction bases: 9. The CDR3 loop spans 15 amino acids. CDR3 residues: CASSSRGQAGSPLHF. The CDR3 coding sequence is TGTGCCAGCAGTTCAAGGGGACAGGCAGGGTCACCCCTCCACTTT.

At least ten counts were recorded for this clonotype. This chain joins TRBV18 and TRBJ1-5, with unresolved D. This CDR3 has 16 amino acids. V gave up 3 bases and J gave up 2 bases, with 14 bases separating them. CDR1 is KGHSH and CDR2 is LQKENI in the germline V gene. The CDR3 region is CASSPLSPEGNQPQHF. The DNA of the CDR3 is TGTGCCAGCTCACCCCTAAGCCCTGAGGGCAATCAGCCCCAGCATTTT.

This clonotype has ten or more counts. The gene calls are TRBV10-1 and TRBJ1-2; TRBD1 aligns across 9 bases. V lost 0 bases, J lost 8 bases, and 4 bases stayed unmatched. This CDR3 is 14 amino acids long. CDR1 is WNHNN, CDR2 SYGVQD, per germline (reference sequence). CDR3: CASSESGQGFGYTF. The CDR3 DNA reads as TGCGCCAGCAGTGAGTCGGGACAGGGCTTCGGCTACACCTTC.

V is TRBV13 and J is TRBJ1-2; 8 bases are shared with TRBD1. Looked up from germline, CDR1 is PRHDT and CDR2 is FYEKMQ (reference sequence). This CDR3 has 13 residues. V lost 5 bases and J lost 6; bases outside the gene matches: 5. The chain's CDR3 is CASSVRGQDGYTF. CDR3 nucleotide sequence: TGTGCCAGCAGCGTCAGGGGGCAAGATGGCTACACCTTC.

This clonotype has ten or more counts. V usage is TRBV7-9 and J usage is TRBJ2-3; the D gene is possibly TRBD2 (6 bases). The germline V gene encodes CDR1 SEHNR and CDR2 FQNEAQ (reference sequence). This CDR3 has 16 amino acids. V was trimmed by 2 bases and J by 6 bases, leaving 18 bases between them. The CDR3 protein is CASSLLAWRDGDTQYF. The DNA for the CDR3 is TGTGCCAGCAGCTTATTAGCCTGGCGGGATGGGGATACGCAGTATTTT.

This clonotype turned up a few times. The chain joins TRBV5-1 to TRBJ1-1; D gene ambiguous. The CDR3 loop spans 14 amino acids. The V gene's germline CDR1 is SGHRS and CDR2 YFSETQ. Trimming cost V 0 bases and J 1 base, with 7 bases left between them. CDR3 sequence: CASSLGSKNTEAFF. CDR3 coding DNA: TGCGCCAGCAGCTTGGGCAGCAAGAACACTGAAGCTTTCTTT.

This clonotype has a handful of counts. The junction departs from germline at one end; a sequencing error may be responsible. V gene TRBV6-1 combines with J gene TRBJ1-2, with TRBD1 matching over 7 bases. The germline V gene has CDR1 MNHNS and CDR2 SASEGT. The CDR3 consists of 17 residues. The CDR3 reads CAVPENTTGDPNYGHTF. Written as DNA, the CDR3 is TGTGCCGTCCCTGAGAACACAACAGGGGATCCTAACTATGGCCACACCTTC.

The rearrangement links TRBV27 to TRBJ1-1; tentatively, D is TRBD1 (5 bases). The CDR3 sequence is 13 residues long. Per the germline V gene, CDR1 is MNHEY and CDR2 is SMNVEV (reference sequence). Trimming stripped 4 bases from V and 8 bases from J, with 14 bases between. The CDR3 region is CASSSQGFYEAFF. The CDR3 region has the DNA TGTGCCAGCAGTTCTCAGGGCTTTTACGAAGCTTTCTTT.

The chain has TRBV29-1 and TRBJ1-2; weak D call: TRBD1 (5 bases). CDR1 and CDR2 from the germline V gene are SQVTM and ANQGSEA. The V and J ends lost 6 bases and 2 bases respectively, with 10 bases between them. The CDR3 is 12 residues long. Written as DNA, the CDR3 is TGCAGCGTCGTTTGGGGGAACTATGGCTACACCTTC. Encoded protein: CSVVWGNYGYTF.

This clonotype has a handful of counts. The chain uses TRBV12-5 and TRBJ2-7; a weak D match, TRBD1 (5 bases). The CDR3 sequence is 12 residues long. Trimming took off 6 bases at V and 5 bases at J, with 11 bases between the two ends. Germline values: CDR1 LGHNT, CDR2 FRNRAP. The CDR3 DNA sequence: TGTGCTAGTGGCAGGGTCTTCCACGAGCAGTACTTC. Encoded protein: CASGRVFHEQYF.

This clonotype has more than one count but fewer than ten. CDR3 in DNA: TGTGCCAGCAGCCAATCTGGGGGAGTTACTGAAGCTTTCTTT. Translating gives CASSQSGGVTEAFF. The chain links TRBV3-1 to TRBJ1-1; weak D call: TRBD1 (5 bases). This CDR3 has 14 residues. The V and J ends lost 2 bases and 5 bases respectively, with 12 bases between them. Germline CDR1 and CDR2: LGHDT and YNNKEL (reference sequence).

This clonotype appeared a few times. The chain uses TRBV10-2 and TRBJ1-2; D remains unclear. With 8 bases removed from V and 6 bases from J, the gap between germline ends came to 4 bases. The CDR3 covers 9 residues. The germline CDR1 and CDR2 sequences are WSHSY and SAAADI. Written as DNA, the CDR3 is TGCGCCAGCGGGGATGGCTACACCTTC. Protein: CASGDGYTF.

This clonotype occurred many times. The CDR3: CASSVAQGGEKLFF. CDR3 DNA: TGTGCCAGCAGCGTAGCTCAGGGAGGTGAAAAACTGTTTTTT. The gene calls are TRBV9 and TRBJ1-4; TRBD1 might be the D (5 bases). Germline CDR1 reads SGDLS; CDR2 reads YYNGEE. This CDR3 region has 14 residues. Trimming cost V 0 bases and J 7 bases, with 10 bases left between them. Looking up the rest from reference TRBV9 and TRBJ1-4 gives the full variable domain: DSGVTQTPKHLITATGQRVTLRCSPRSGDLSVYWYQQSLDQGLQFLIQYYNGEERAKGNILERFSAQQFPDLHSELNLSSLELGDSALYFCASSVAQGGEKLFFGSGTQLSVL.

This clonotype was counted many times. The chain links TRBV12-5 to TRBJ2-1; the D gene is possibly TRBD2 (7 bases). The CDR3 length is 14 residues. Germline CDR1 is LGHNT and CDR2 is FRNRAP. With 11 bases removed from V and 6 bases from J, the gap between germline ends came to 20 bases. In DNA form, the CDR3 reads TGTGCTGTCCCAAGGGGGGGGGGTCTCAATGAGCAGTTCTTC. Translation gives CAVPRGGGLNEQFF.

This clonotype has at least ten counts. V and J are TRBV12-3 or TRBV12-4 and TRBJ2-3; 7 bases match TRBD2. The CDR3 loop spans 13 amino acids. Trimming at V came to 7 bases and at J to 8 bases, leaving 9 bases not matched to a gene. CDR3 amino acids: CASTWVRGVTQYF. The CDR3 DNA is TGTGCCAGCACGTGGGTCCGGGGGGTTACGCAGTATTTT.

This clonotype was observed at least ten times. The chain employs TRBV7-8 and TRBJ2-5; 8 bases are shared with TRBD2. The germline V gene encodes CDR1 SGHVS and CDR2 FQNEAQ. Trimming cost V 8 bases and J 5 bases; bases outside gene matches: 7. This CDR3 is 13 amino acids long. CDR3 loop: CASAGGAGETQYF. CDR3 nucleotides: TGTGCCAGCGCCGGGGGGGCCGGGGAGACCCAGTACTTC. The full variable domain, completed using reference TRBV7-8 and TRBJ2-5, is GAGVSQSPRYKVAKRGQDVALRCDPISGHVSLFWYQQALGQGPEFLTYFQNEAQLDKSGLPSDRFFAERPEGSVSTLKIQRTQQEDSAVYLCASAGGAGETQYFGPGTRLLVL.

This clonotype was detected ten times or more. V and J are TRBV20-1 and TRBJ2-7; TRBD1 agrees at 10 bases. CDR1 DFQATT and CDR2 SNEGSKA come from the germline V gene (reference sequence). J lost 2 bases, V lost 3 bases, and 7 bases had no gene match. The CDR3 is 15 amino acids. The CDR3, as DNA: TGCAGTGCTAGGTCACTCGGACAGGGGGCCTACGAGCAGTACTTC. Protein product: CSARSLGQGAYEQYF.

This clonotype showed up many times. The CDR3, as DNA: TGCAGTGCTAGTCGGGGTGGAGGCACTGAAGCTTTCTTT. Protein: CSASRGGGTEAFF. The chain is built from TRBV20-1 and TRBJ1-1, with D hard to call. Looked up from germline, CDR1 is DFQATT and CDR2 is SNEGSKA (reference sequence). Trimming took 3 bases from V and 4 from J, leaving 12 bases between them. The CDR3 loop spans 13 amino acids.

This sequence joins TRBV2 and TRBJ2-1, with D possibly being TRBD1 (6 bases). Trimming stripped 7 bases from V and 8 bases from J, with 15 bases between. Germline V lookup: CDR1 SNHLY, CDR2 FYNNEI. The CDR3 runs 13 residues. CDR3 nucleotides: TGTGCCAGCAAAATCCACAGGGATTATGAGCAGTTCTTC. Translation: CASKIHRDYEQFF.

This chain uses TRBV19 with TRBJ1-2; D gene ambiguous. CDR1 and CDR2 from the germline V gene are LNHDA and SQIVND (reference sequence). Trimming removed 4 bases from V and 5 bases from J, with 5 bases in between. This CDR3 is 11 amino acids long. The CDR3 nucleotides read TGTGCCAGTAGTAGGCGATATGGCTACACCTTC. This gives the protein CASSRRYGYTF.